A selection of T cell receptor beta chains follows, all from one sample in a study of tissue T cells after allogeneic stem cell transplantation. Assay: immunoSEQ multiplex PCR; the TCRdb copy retains only in-frame clones and omits some. In the table there are 10,000 or so clones, about three fifths of which are singletons. Sample: tissue from the ileum, taken at autopsy. Receptors originate from a woman between 18 and 50 years old with breast cancer. Each CDR3 is given with its conserved first and last residue. The D gene is left open where the match is weak. Not all rows give a size; the values are once, few, many and, for expanded clones, a class.

D,J,V,size,DNA,CDR3
TRBD2,TRBJ2-4,TRBV7-2,few,TGTGCCAGCACCGCGGGGCGGGGGAACATTCAGTACTTC,CASTAGRGNIQYF
NA,TRBJ2-1,TRBV4-2,NA,TGTGCCAGCAGCCAAGAATCAGGTAGCTCCTACAATGAGCAGTTCTTC,CASSQESGSSYNEQFF
TRBD1,TRBJ2-1,TRBV27,NA,TGTGCCAGCACCATCGGACAGGGCATGGGCAATGAGCAGTTCTTC,CASTIGQGMGNEQFF
NA,TRBJ2-1,TRBV18,once,TGTGCCAGCTCACCGGTGCTCAATGAGCAGTTCTTC,CASSPVLNEQFF
NA,TRBJ1-1,TRBV27,few,TGTGCCAGCAGTTTATCAGGTACATCAACTGAAGCTTTCTTT,CASSLSGTSTEAFF
NA,TRBJ2-7,TRBV6-5,NA,TGTGCCAGCAATGCAGACAGGACTTCCTACGAGCAGTACTTC,CASNADRTSYEQYF
NA,TRBJ2-1,TRBV6-2/TRBV6-3,NA,TGTGCCAGCAGTCATAGGGGGAATGAGCAGTTCTTC,CASSHRGNEQFF
NA,TRBJ2-1,TRBV12-1,NA,TGTGCCAGCAGCCCCGTCCGGGGGTTCCGGGGACTAGCGGGAGTCTGTGAGCAGTTCTTC,CASSPVRGFRGLAGVCEQFF
NA,TRBJ2-7,TRBV9,NA,TGTGCCAGCAGCGTAGATTTAGGTCACTCCTACGAGCAGTACTTC,CASSVDLGHSYEQYF
NA,TRBJ2-3,TRBV19,few,TGTGCCAGTAGCTGGGGGGATCTGAGGGCAGATACGCAGTATTTT,CASSWGDLRADTQYF
NA,TRBJ1-1,TRBV28,NA,TGTGCCAGTGAAGGGACGGAAACTGAAGCTTTCTTT,CASEGTETEAFF
TRBD1,TRBJ1-1,TRBV24-1,NA,TGTGCCACCAGTGACTATACAGGGGAGGACACTGAAGCTTTCTTT,CATSDYTGEDTEAFF